Shown below are 27 T cell receptor beta chains from a single sample sequenced in a study of sequential checkpoint blockade in melanoma. Libraries were prepared by immunoSEQ multiplex PCR; TCRdb keeps only in-frame clonotypes and omits some of them. The sample shows around 12,000 clones, less than 80% of them seen only once. As to treatment: randomized to nivolumab then ipilimumab (arm A) or the reverse (arm B). Sequenced here: CD8+ T cells sorted from blood (inferred from file names), sampled from a patient given nivolumab and ipilimumab in sequence. The receptors shown here come from a human donor with melanoma.

This clone came up once. The chain couples TRBV5-6 to TRBJ2-3, with 8 nucleotides matching TRBD1. V shed 0 bases, J shed 3 bases, and the junction held 9 bases outside the gene matches. Germline CDR1 SGHDT, CDR2 YYEEEE. CDR3 length equals 17 residues. The CDR3 region has the DNA TGTGCCAGCAGCTTGGTCTTTGGACAGGGTATTACAGATACGCAGTATTTT. Translation gives CASSLVFGQGITDTQYF.

This sequence joins TRBV2 and TRBJ2-5, with 11 positions matching TRBD1. The germline V gene encodes CDR1 SNHLY and CDR2 FYNNEI. V trimming: 10 bases; J trimming: 3 bases; junction bases outside the gene matches: 7. The CDR3 runs to 14 residues. CDR3 nucleotides: TGTGCCAAGTCCGGGACAGGGGGGGAAGAGACCCAGTACTTC. It is translated as CAKSGTGGEETQYF. Combining the CDR3 with reference TRBV2 and TRBJ2-5 gives the whole variable domain EPEVTQTPSHQVTQMGQEVILRCVPISNHLYFYWYRQILGQKVEFLVSFYNNEISEKSEIFDDQFSVERPDGSNFTLKIRSTKLEDSAMYFCAKSGTGGEETQYFGPGTRLLVL.

The chain is built from TRBV9 and TRBJ2-1; TRBD1 agrees at 8 bases. The CDR3 is 13 amino acids. Germline V gene data show CDR1 as SGDLS and CDR2 as YYNGEE. V shed 6 bases and J 5 bases; nucleotides not matched to a gene: 4. The CDR3 loop is CASTPTGDNEQFF. The DNA of the CDR3 is TGTGCCAGCACCCCGACAGGGGACAATGAGCAGTTCTTC.

The chain couples TRBV6-1 to TRBJ2-3; 9 bases are a match to TRBD2. Per the germline V gene, CDR1 is MNHNS and CDR2 is SASEGT. The CDR3 runs 15 residues. The junction had 6 bases not matched to a gene; V was cut back by 2 bases and J by 6 bases. CDR3 protein: CASSERASGKDTQYF. As DNA, the CDR3 is TGTGCCAGCAGTGAAAGGGCTAGCGGGAAGGATACGCAGTATTTT.

This rearrangement joins TRBV13 to TRBJ2-2, with D maybe TRBD1 (5 bases). The CDR3 is 15 residues long. Trimming shortened V by 1 base and J by 2 bases, and 8 bases separated the two germline ends. From germline, CDR1 is PRHDT and CDR2 FYEKMQ (reference sequence). In DNA, the CDR3 is TGTGCCAGCAGCTTAGACAGGCGTAACACCGGGGAGCTGTTTTTT. It is translated as CASSLDRRNTGELFF.

With respect to this clone: One end of the junction varies from germline; a read error may be responsible. The chain links TRBV9 to TRBJ1-6; the match to TRBD1 covers 12 bases. In germline, CDR1 is SGDLS, CDR2 YYNGEE. CDR3 length equals 15 residues. This CDR3 is CASSESGTGGLPPHF. The CDR3 bases are TGTGCCAGCAGCGAGTCCGGGACAGGGGGCTTACCCCCCCACTTT.

This rearrangement joins TRBV7-9 to TRBJ1-5; D remains unclear. This CDR3 is built from 13 residues. CDR1 SEHNR and CDR2 FQNEAQ come from the germline V gene (reference sequence). V shed 1 base and J shed 8 bases, with 9 bases lying between them. CDR3 residues: CASSLEGGKPQHF. DNA of the CDR3: TGTGCCAGCAGCTTAGAGGGAGGAAAGCCCCAGCATTTT.

The chain employs TRBV9 and TRBJ2-7, with a possible D match to TRBD1 (6 bases). Trimming shortened V by 0 bases and J by 1 base, and 14 bases separated the two germline ends. Per germline, CDR1 SGDLS and CDR2 YYNGEE. The length of the CDR3 is 16 residues. CDR3 loop: CASSVGRGPHSYEQYF. CDR3 bases: TGTGCCAGCAGCGTAGGCAGGGGTCCTCATTCCTACGAGCAGTACTTC.

This rearrangement joins TRBV5-1 to TRBJ2-7; 13 nucleotides align to TRBD2. Trimming removed 3 bases from V and 3 bases from J; junction bases left unmatched: 0. CDR1 is SGHRS and CDR2 is YFSETQ in the germline V gene. The CDR3 contains 14 residues. DNA of the CDR3: TGCGCCAGCAGCTGGACTAGCGGGGGCTACGAGCAGTACGTC. Translation gives CASSWTSGGYEQYV.

The chain recombines TRBV4-3 with TRBJ2-5, with 15 bases that match TRBD2. This CDR3 is built from 15 residues. Per the germline V gene, CDR1 is LGHNA and CDR2 is YSLEER. V dropped 6 bases and J dropped 5; count of bases not matched to a gene: 4. The CDR3 sequence: CASSHGTSGGETQYF. The CDR3 DNA follows: TGCGCCAGCAGTCACGGGACTAGCGGGGGGGAGACCCAGTACTTC.

The gene calls are TRBV9 and TRBJ2-2; 7 bases line up with TRBD1. J gave up 3 bases and V 1 base, and 9 bases lay outside the gene matches. CDR1 and CDR2 (germline): SGDLS, YYNGEE. The CDR3 is 17 amino acids. The CDR3: CASSVPRQGPDTGELFF. The CDR3 DNA sequence: TGTGCCAGCAGCGTACCGAGACAGGGCCCCGACACCGGGGAGCTGTTTTTT.

This clone was recorded a few times. J is TRBJ1-5 and V is TRBV30, with TRBD1 matching 7 bases. The germline V gene encodes CDR1 GTSNPN and CDR2 SVGIG (reference sequence). This CDR3 spans 19 amino acids. The trim removed 4 bases at V and 0 bases at J, leaving 18 bases unmatched. In DNA, the CDR3 is TGTGCCTGGACGCTTCACAGGGGCCTCACCGGATATAGCAATCAGCCCCAGCATTTT. Its protein is CAWTLHRGLTGYSNQPQHF.

As concerns this clone: Germline and junction disagree at one end, which may indicate a read error. Different DNA sequences within this sample yield the same CDR3. The V call is TRBV7-9, the J call TRBJ1-6; possibly TRBD1 for D (5 bases). The CDR3 consists of 15 residues. From germline, CDR1 is SEHNR and CDR2 FQNEAQ (reference sequence). The CDR3 nucleotides are TGCGCCAGCAGCCAAGGCAGGGCGAGATATGCACCCCTCCACTTT. This sequence encodes CASSQGRARYAPLHF.

This sequence joins TRBV15 and TRBJ2-1, with D perhaps TRBD1 (5 bases). Germline V gives CDR1 LNHNV, CDR2 YYDKDF (reference sequence). The CDR3 runs 15 residues. V lost 0 bases, J lost 8 bases, and 14 bases lay in between. Here the CDR3 reads CATSRERTFFYEQFF. The CDR3 DNA follows: TGTGCCACCAGCAGAGAACGGACATTTTTCTATGAGCAGTTCTTC.

The CDR3 is CASSETGTEIYSNQPQHF. In DNA form, the CDR3 reads TGCGCCAGCAGTGAAACCGGGACAGAAATTTATAGCAATCAGCCCCAGCATTTT. The genes are TRBV10-2 and TRBJ1-5; TRBD1 matches at 7 bases. CDR1 is WSHSY, CDR2 SAAADI, per germline. CDR3 length: 18 amino acids. Germline trimming cut 3 bases from V and 0 bases from J; bases unmatched to any gene: 11.

This clone was observed a handful of times. The chain employs TRBV4-2 and TRBJ2-6; 7 bases match TRBD1. Trimming took 4 bases from V and 3 from J; bases not matched to a gene: 9. CDR3 length: 17 amino acids. Per germline, CDR1 LGHNA and CDR2 YNFKEQ. CDR3 loop: CASSPQEPGGGANVLTF. The CDR3 nucleotides are TGTGCCAGCAGCCCTCAAGAGCCAGGGGGTGGGGCCAACGTCCTGACTTTC.

The chain recombines TRBV13 with TRBJ2-6; no clear D gene. This CDR3 contains 15 residues. Per germline, CDR1 PRHDT and CDR2 FYEKMQ (reference sequence). Between the trimmed V and J ends, which lost 5 bases and 0 bases, there was a span of 8 bases. The CDR3 spells CASSPRSSGANVLTF. Here the CDR3 DNA reads TGTGCCAGCAGCCCACGGAGCTCTGGGGCCAACGTCCTGACTTTC. The full variable domain, with the rest looked up from reference TRBV13 and TRBJ2-6, is AAGVIQSPRHLIKEKRETATLKCYPIPRHDTVYWYQQGPGQDPQFLISFYEKMQSDKGSIPDRFSAQQFSDYHSELNMSSLELGDSALYFCASSPRSSGANVLTFGAGSRLTVL.

The CDR3 DNA reads as TGTGCCATCAGTGACCCCGGGACAGGGATTCGCTCCTATAATTCACCCCTCCACTTT. This translates into CAISDPGTGIRSYNSPLHF. The V and J genes are TRBV10-3 and TRBJ1-6, with 9 bases aligning to TRBD1. V shed 3 bases and J 0 bases; nucleotides not matched to a gene: 9. Per germline, CDR1 ENHRY and CDR2 SYGVKD. This CDR3 has 19 amino acids.

The chain joins TRBV5-1 to TRBJ2-3; 9 nucleotides match TRBD1. Unmatched junction bases numbered 3, after V lost 0 bases and J lost 4 bases. The CDR3 runs to 15 residues. Germline V gene sequence: CDR1 SGHRS, CDR2 YFSETQ. CDR3 in amino acids: CASSLVTGGADTQYF. The CDR3 DNA is TGCGCCAGCAGCTTGGTGACAGGGGGGGCAGATACGCAGTATTTT.

The rearrangement links TRBV10-3 to TRBJ1-1; maybe TRBD1 (5 bases). From germline, CDR1 is ENHRY and CDR2 SYGVKD. The CDR3 consists of 14 residues. V gave up 2 bases and J gave up 5 bases, with 12 bases separating them. The CDR3 DNA reads as TGTGCCATCAGTGAGATGGAAGGGGATACTGAAGCTTTCTTT. This gives the protein CAISEMEGDTEAFF.

By its share, this clone is medium-sized. The chain employs TRBV18 and TRBJ2-7, with D maybe TRBD2 (6 bases). CDR3 length equals 13 residues. V was clipped by 3 bases and J by 3 bases, with 9 bases between them. Germline loops: CDR1 KGHSH, CDR2 LQKENI. Here the CDR3 reads CASSPTGVYEQYV. Written as DNA, the CDR3 is TGTGCCAGCTCACCGACGGGAGTCTACGAGCAGTACGTC.

The rearrangement links TRBV9 to TRBJ2-7; D gene ambiguous. This CDR3 has 14 residues. Germline CDR1 reads SGDLS; CDR2 reads YYNGEE. V was shortened by 0 bases and J by 1 base, with 8 bases between the two germline ends. CDR3 region: CASSVVGSSYEQYF. The CDR3 nucleotides are TGTGCCAGCAGCGTAGTCGGGTCTTCCTACGAGCAGTACTTC. Variable domain in full (rest from reference TRBV9 and TRBJ2-7): DSGVTQTPKHLITATGQRVTLRCSPRSGDLSVYWYQQSLDQGLQFLIQYYNGEERAKGNILERFSAQQFPDLHSELNLSSLELGDSALYFCASSVVGSSYEQYFGPGTRLTVT.

The chain recombines TRBV9 with TRBJ2-3; a possible D gene is TRBD2 (6 bases). The germline V gene encodes CDR1 SGDLS and CDR2 YYNGEE. There are 13 residues in the CDR3. The V end lost 0 bases, the J end lost 6 bases, and 8 bases lay between the germline ends. The CDR3 sequence is CASSVEGRDTQYF. The CDR3 DNA follows: TGTGCCAGCAGCGTAGAGGGGAGGGATACGCAGTATTTT.

V gene TRBV19 combines with J gene TRBJ2-3; 8 bases align to TRBD1. The CDR3 is 15 residues long. The V gene's germline CDR1 is LNHDA and CDR2 SQIVND (reference sequence). Trimming at V came to 4 bases and at J to 3 bases, leaving 6 bases not matched to a gene. The DNA of the CDR3 is TGTGCCAGTAGTACCCGGGACAGGTGGACAGATACGCAGTATTTT. Its translation is CASSTRDRWTDTQYF.

The V gene is TRBV6-5, the J gene TRBJ2-3; perhaps TRBD2 as D (5 bases). This CDR3 spans 14 amino acids. The germline gives CDR1 MNHEY, CDR2 SVGAGI. Trimming cost V 6 bases and J 0 bases, with 10 bases left between them. The CDR3 region is CASSPDSSTDTQYF. The CDR3 coding sequence is TGTGCCAGCAGCCCGGACTCTAGCACAGATACGCAGTATTTT.

J is TRBJ2-1 and V is TRBV27, with D perhaps matching TRBD1 (5 bases). The CDR3 runs to 13 residues. V dropped 3 bases and J dropped 4 bases, with 7 bases sitting between them. Germline V CDR1 and CDR2: MNHEY, SMNVEV (reference sequence). The CDR3 DNA sequence: TGTGCCAGCAGTTTCGACAGTTACAATGAGCAGTTCTTC. This translates into CASSFDSYNEQFF.

The CDR3 loop is CASRRTGAEAPLHF. CDR3 sequence (DNA): TGTGCCAGCAGGCGAACAGGGGCGGAAGCACCCCTCCACTTT. The chain carries TRBV27 and TRBJ1-6; 7 nucleotides line up with TRBD1. The length of the CDR3 is 14 residues. Germline V gene lookup returns CDR1 MNHEY and CDR2 SMNVEV (reference sequence). V was clipped by 6 bases and J by 11 bases; unmatched bases: 10.